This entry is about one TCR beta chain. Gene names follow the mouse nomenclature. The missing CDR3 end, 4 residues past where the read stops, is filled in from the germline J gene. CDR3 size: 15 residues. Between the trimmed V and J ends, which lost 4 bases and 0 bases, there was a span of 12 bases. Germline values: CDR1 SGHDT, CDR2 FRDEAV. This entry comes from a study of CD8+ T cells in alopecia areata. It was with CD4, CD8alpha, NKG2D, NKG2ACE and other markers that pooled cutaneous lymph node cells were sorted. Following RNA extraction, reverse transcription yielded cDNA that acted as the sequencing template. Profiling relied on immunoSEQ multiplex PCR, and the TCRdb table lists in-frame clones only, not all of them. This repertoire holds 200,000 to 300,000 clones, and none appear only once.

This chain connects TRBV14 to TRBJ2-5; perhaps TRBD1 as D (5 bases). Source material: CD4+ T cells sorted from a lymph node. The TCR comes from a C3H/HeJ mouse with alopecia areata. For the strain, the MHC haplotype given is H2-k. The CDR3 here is CASSPARDNQDTQYF. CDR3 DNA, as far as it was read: TGTGCCAGCAGTCCCGCCAGGGATAACCAAGAC.